This TCR beta chain came from a study of shared clonotypes between healthy human individuals. Study-level information: In total, the donors were a couple of women and a few men aged 18 to 49.

Concerning this clone itself: Its target is not known.

Study results and limitations: Shared clonotypes: roughly 4.7% naive CD4, around 4% naive CD8, around 2.2% memory CD4, 0.4% to 0.5% memory CD8. It was the non-shared clonotypes that had lower generation probabilities than clonotypes shared by all four donors.

Repertoires were generated with immunoSEQ multiplex PCR, while TCRdb's copy carries only in-frame clones and drops some. The sample has around 1 million clones, approximately 76% seen once. The length of the CDR3 is 15 residues. The ends were cut back, 6 bases at V and 2 bases at J, with 16 bases in the middle. Germline-derived CDR1 and CDR2 are SGDLS and YYNGEE. The J gene is TRBJ2-3, the V gene TRBV9; no clear D gene. Sequenced material: memory CD4+ T cells sorted from blood. Subset in this sample: CD45RA-negative fraction. The TCR sequence derives from a man between 18 and 29 years old in good health. CDR3 loop: CASTQMRGDTDTQYF. The CDR3 DNA sequence: TGTGCCAGCACCCAAATGAGAGGAGACACAGATACGCAGTATTTT. Together with reference TRBV9 and TRBJ2-3, the CDR3 gives the full variable domain: DSGVTQTPKHLITATGQRVTLRCSPRSGDLSVYWYQQSLDQGLQFLIQYYNGEERAKGNILERFSAQQFPDLHSELNLSSLELGDSALYFCASTQMRGDTDTQYFGPGTRLTVL.